This T cell receptor beta chain came from a study of T-cell reconstitution after alpha-beta-depleted transplantation in children. Unique molecular identifiers were incorporated into the prepared TCRbeta library. TCRdb re-called the PCR reads through MiXCR, storing one row per CDR3 protein. Of over 150,000 distinct CDR3 sequences listed, roughly 6% are singletons. The CDR3 sequence is 16 residues long. CDR1 DFQATT and CDR2 SNEGSKA come from the germline V gene (reference sequence). Trimming took 3 bases from V and 5 from J, leaving 23 bases between them. This clonotype was detected many times. Its antigen is unknown. Study-wide results and caveats: Reported findings indicate that, about two months after transplant, alpha-beta T cells came from several hundred expanded clones, which were derived from non-depleted graft cells.

The chain carries TRBV20-1 and TRBJ2-7; possible D gene TRBD1, 6 bases. This TCR came from a girl under three years old with combined immunodeficiency, due to receive a stem cell transplant. Here the sequenced sample was PBMCs, taken before TCRalphabeta/CD19-depleted stem cell transplant. The DNA for the CDR3 is TGCAGTGCTAGGAATCCCCTGGCAGGGGACATGGACGAGCAGTACTTC. It specifies CSARNPLAGDMDEQYF.